Shown below are 12 T cell receptor beta chains from a single sample sequenced in a study of shared clonotypes between healthy human individuals. Sequenced by immunoSEQ multiplex PCR; TCRdb stores in-frame clones only, minus some. Found here are about 700,000 clones, around two thirds of them singletons; the top ten hold over 1.5%. The specimen sequenced was memory CD4+ T cells sorted from blood. As for subset: CD45RA-negative fraction. Source of these receptors: a woman younger than 45 in good health.

The rearrangement joins TRBV9 to TRBJ2-7, with D unresolved. The V gene's germline CDR1 is SGDLS and CDR2 YYNGEE. CDR3 size: 13 residues. V lost 3 bases and J 3 bases, leaving 10 bases between the germline ends. The CDR3 reads CASSAYPHYEQYF. In DNA, the CDR3 is TGTGCCAGCAGCGCATACCCCCACTACGAGCAGTACTTC.

The chain recombines TRBV27 with TRBJ1-1; the D is unclear. The V and J ends lost 4 bases and 1 base respectively, with 10 bases between them. CDR1 is MNHEY, CDR2 SMNVEV, per germline (reference sequence). This CDR3 is 14 amino acids long. This chain's CDR3 is CASSSRPWNTEAFF. CDR3 nucleotide sequence: TGTGCCAGCAGTTCCAGACCCTGGAACACTGAAGCTTTCTTT.

The chain combines TRBV15 with TRBJ2-7; possible D gene TRBD2, 5 bases. Germline-derived CDR1 and CDR2 are LNHNV and YYDKDF (reference sequence). Trimming pared 0 bases from V and 3 bases from J, leaving 9 bases between. The CDR3 sequence is 14 residues long. In DNA form, the CDR3 reads TGTGCCACCAGCAGAGATCGGGGTTTCTACGAGCAGTACTTC. Its translation: CATSRDRGFYEQYF.

This clone was counted a few times. This chain links TRBV6-1 with TRBJ2-7; the D gene is possibly TRBD1 (5 bases). V was shortened by 0 bases and J by 1 base, with 13 bases between the two germline ends. CDR1 is MNHNS and CDR2 is SASEGT in the germline V gene. CDR3 length: 16 residues. The CDR3 here is CASSEAQGQGSYEQYF. The CDR3 region has the DNA TGTGCCAGCAGTGAAGCGCAGGGCCAGGGATCCTACGAGCAGTACTTC.

The chain uses TRBV10-3 and TRBJ1-1; D gene ambiguous. Trimming took 4 bases from V and 6 from J, leaving 18 bases between them. The CDR3 is made up of 15 amino acids. Per germline, CDR1 ENHRY and CDR2 SYGVKD. The CDR3 protein is CAISGVTTERPEAFF. In DNA, the CDR3 is TGTGCCATCAGTGGGGTGACTACTGAACGTCCTGAAGCTTTCTTT.

This clone was observed a handful of times. The chain employs TRBV28 and TRBJ2-7; D perhaps matches TRBD1 (6 bases). V was shortened by 5 bases and J by 4 bases, with 12 bases between the two germline ends. This CDR3 comprises 13 residues. Germline lookup yields CDR1 MDHEN and CDR2 SYDVKM. The CDR3 DNA reads as TGTGCCAGCAGTATAGGGGGTTATTACGAGCAGTACTTC. Its protein is CASSIGGYYEQYF.

In nucleotides, the CDR3 is TGTGCCAGCAGTCTTCGGGACTCAGACTACGAGCAGTACTTC. Translating gives CASSLRDSDYEQYF. The chain is built from TRBV25-1 and TRBJ2-7; a possible D gene is TRBD2 (6 bases). CDR3 length equals 14 residues. V was clipped by 5 bases and J by 3 bases, with 14 bases between them. Germline CDR1 and CDR2: MGHDK and SYGVNS.

The chain has TRBV29-1 and TRBJ2-7; D may be TRBD2 (7 bases). The CDR3 extends over 14 amino acids. With 6 bases removed from V and 3 bases from J, the gap between germline ends came to 18 bases. CDR1 is SQVTM and CDR2 is ANQGSEA in the germline V gene. The CDR3 nucleotides read TGCAGCGTGAGGACTAGGGGGAACTACTACGAGCAGTACTTC. Its translation is CSVRTRGNYYEQYF.

The chain carries TRBV14 and TRBJ1-2; no clear D gene. Germline values: CDR1 SGHDN, CDR2 FVKESK. Between the trimmed V and J ends, which lost 0 bases and 5 bases, there was a span of 7 bases. The CDR3 is 13 amino acids. The CDR3 bases are TGTGCCAGCAGCCAAGATCGGAAATATGGCTACACCTTC. Translated: CASSQDRKYGYTF.

The J gene is TRBJ1-1, the V gene TRBV29-1; D gene unclear. Germline lookup yields CDR1 SQVTM and CDR2 ANQGSEA. The length of the CDR3 is 11 residues. In nucleotides, the CDR3 is TGCGGAGGGATGTTCAACACTGAAGCTTTCTTT. Translated, it gives CGGMFNTEAFF.

The chain has TRBV6-6 and TRBJ2-1; 7 nucleotides line up with TRBD1. Germline assignment: CDR1 MNHNY and CDR2 SVGAGI (reference sequence). CDR3 length equals 14 residues. Losses at the gene ends were 5 bases for V and 2 bases for J; bases not matched to a gene: 3. In DNA, the CDR3 is TGTGCCAGCAGTCGAACAGGGGCCTACAATGAGCAGTTCTTC. Amino acids: CASSRTGAYNEQFF.

This chain links TRBV5-6 with TRBJ2-5; D possibly corresponds to TRBD1 (7 bases). The CDR3 loop spans 15 amino acids. The V and J ends lost 1 base and 5 bases respectively, with 15 bases between them. Germline assignment: CDR1 SGHDT and CDR2 YYEEEE. CDR3 DNA: TGTGCCAGCAGCTTGCGGGGGACAGAGACGGAGACCCAGTACTTC. Protein: CASSLRGTETETQYF.